This T cell receptor beta chain stems from a study of low-dose radiotherapy and immunotherapy resistance in tumors. The sample's time point: before trial treatment. CDR1 and CDR2 from the germline V gene are SQVTM and ANQGSEA. The CDR3 has 14 residues. Trimming removed 6 bases at V and 4 bases at J, with 13 bases between. This clonotype was detected ten times or more. Covering alpha and beta chains, TRAV- and TRBV-specific primers were used for the first-strand cDNA. TCRs were amplified for roughly 20 PCR cycles with a constant-region primer and V-primer adapter. TCRdb re-called the reads through MiXCR, storing one row per CDR3 protein. Of fewer than 95,000 distinct CDR3 sequences detected, 9.4% appear once; the ten largest clones hold more than 0.85%.

The V call is TRBV29-1, the J call TRBJ2-6; weak D call: TRBD1 (5 bases). The sample in question was PBMCs, obtained before treatment. This TCR was sampled from a male donor with prostate cancer. The CDR3 loop is CSVTTGSGANVLTF. Here the CDR3 DNA reads TGCAGCGTAACCACAGGTTCCGGGGCCAACGTCCTGACTTTC.